These 22 T cell receptor beta chains originate from one sample sequenced in a study of glioma-infiltrating T cells. The iRepertoire nested amplicon-rescue multiplex PCR amplified TCR alpha and beta CDR3s from RNA. TCRdb reanalysed the multiplex PCR reads using MiXCR and keeps one entry per CDR3 protein. Of some 93,000 distinct CDR3 sequences detected, about 37% appear once; the ten largest clones hold approximately 38%. The specimen sequenced was glioma tissue, nonneoplastic brain tissue, or PBMCs (not recorded which). These TCRs come from a human donor with low-grade glioma or glioblastoma, undergoing nonglioma brain surgery, or in good health (not recorded which).

This clonotype occurred many times. The rearrangement links TRBV19 to TRBJ1-5; D is possibly TRBD1 (6 bases). The CDR3 runs 16 residues. Trimming took off 3 bases at V and 2 bases at J, with 14 bases between the two ends. Germline CDR1 and CDR2: LNHDA and SQIVND (reference sequence). CDR3 loop: CASSMFEGVRNQPQHF. The CDR3 DNA sequence: TGTGCCAGTAGTATGTTTGAGGGGGTGCGCAATCAGCCCCAGCATTTT.

This chain joins TRBV5-1 and TRBJ2-5, with D tentatively TRBD1 (5 bases). Germline V gene lookup returns CDR1 SGHRS and CDR2 YFSETQ. This CDR3 is 14 amino acids long. V lost 2 bases and J 5 bases, leaving 13 bases between the germline ends. The CDR3 loop reads CASSFGRGAETQYF. CDR3 bases: TGCGCCAGCAGCTTCGGTAGGGGTGCGGAGACCCAGTACTTC.

This clonotype was seen many times. The chain couples TRBV29-1 to TRBJ1-3; possibly TRBD1 for D (5 bases). This CDR3 has 12 amino acids. V was clipped by 7 bases and J by 4 bases, with 11 bases between them. The germline V gene encodes CDR1 SQVTM and CDR2 ANQGSEA. CDR3 amino acids: CSGEGNGNTIYF. In DNA form, the CDR3 reads TGCAGCGGAGAGGGGAACGGAAACACCATATATTTT.

This clonotype was counted a few times. The chain uses TRBV6-2 or TRBV6-3 and TRBJ2-3; a weak D match, TRBD2 (6 bases). The CDR3 totals 13 residues. Germline V gene lookup returns CDR1 MNHEY and CDR2 SVGEGT. Between the trimmed V and J ends, which lost 7 bases and 15 bases, there was a span of 23 bases. In nucleotides, the CDR3 is TGTGCCAGCACGGGGAGGCGCACAGATACGCCTTATTTT. Amino acid sequence: CASTGRRTDTPYF.

At least ten counts were recorded for this clonotype. The chain links TRBV6-1 to TRBJ2-1; D unclear. Germline V gives CDR1 MNHNS, CDR2 SASEGT. The CDR3 covers 16 residues. Trimming stripped 2 bases from V and 5 bases from J, with 16 bases between. CDR3 coding DNA: TGTGCCAGCAGTGAAAAGGGCAGAAGGAGCCACAATGAGCAGTTCTTC. This sequence encodes CASSEKGRRSHNEQFF.

On this clonotype: A much larger clone differs from this one at a single base, so this may be a read error. The chain has TRBV6-9 and TRBJ2-1, with D unclear. Trimming took 4 bases from V and 10 from J, leaving 14 bases between them. The CDR3 totals 13 residues. CDR1 and CDR2 from the germline V gene are MNHGY and SVAAGI. The CDR3 DNA reads as TGTGCCAGCAGTTTGGATTGGGATCTCGAGCAGTTCTTC. Protein: CASSLDWDLEQFF.

The chain couples TRBV5-6 to TRBJ2-1, with 9 bases aligning to TRBD2. After removal of 5 bases from V and 7 bases from J, the junction contained 10 bases not matched to a gene. Germline V gene lookup returns CDR1 SGHDT and CDR2 YYEEEE. The CDR3 consists of 15 residues. The CDR3 DNA reads as TGTGCCAGCAGGTCGCCGGGACTAGCTGTAAATGAGCAGTTCTTC. Translated, it gives CASRSPGLAVNEQFF.

This chain connects TRBV15 to TRBJ2-1; D remains unclear. The CDR3 is made up of 16 amino acids. Looked up from germline, CDR1 is LNHNV and CDR2 is YYDKDF (reference sequence). V was shortened by 0 bases and J by 4 bases, with 13 bases between the two germline ends. The CDR3 loop is CATSRERSGSYNEQFF. CDR3 nucleotide sequence: TGTGCCACCAGCAGAGAGCGCTCGGGCTCTTACAATGAGCAGTTCTTC.

With respect to this clonotype: A single base separates this from a much larger clone, so it may be a read error. This rearrangement joins TRBV18 to TRBJ2-7; weak D call: TRBD1 (6 bases). Germline CDR1 reads KGHSH; CDR2 reads LQKENI. This CDR3 has 14 residues. V was pared by 2 bases and J by 3 bases, with 11 bases between. The CDR3 DNA reads as TGTGCCAGCTCACCAGTGGGACACTGCTACGAGCAGTACTTC. This sequence encodes CASSPVGHCYEQYF.

This clonotype was counted many times. The rearrangement uses TRBV29-1 and TRBJ2-1; tentatively, D is TRBD2 (5 bases). Germline lookup yields CDR1 SQVTM and CDR2 ANQGSEA. The CDR3 is 12 residues long. The V end lost 8 bases, the J end lost 7 bases, and 15 bases lay between the germline ends. CDR3 amino acids: CSTTSGINEQFF. CDR3 DNA sequence: TGCAGCACCACATCCGGGATTAATGAGCAGTTCTTC.

This clonotype was counted many times. The chain links TRBV28 to TRBJ2-7, with D hard to call. There are 12 residues in the CDR3. Germline assignment: CDR1 MDHEN and CDR2 SYDVKM. Trimming cost V 4 bases and J 2 bases, with 6 bases left between them. The CDR3 coding sequence is TGTGCCAGCAGTTCGCACCCCTACGAGCAGTACTTC. Protein: CASSSHPYEQYF.

The table lists this clonotype with many counts. The V call is TRBV6-2 or TRBV6-3, the J call TRBJ1-2, with a weak D call TRBD1 (5 bases). Between the trimmed V and J ends, which lost 2 bases and 5 bases, there was a span of 12 bases. Germline lookup yields CDR1 MNHEY and CDR2 SVGEGT. The CDR3 has 14 amino acids. CDR3 in DNA: TGTGCCAGCAGTTACGAAGACAGAACGTATGGCTACACCTTC. It encodes CASSYEDRTYGYTF.

Turning to this clonotype: The junction differs from germline at one of its ends, possibly a read error. This chain connects TRBV7-2 to TRBJ2-1, with D unclear. This CDR3 has 15 residues. The germline gives CDR1 SGHTA, CDR2 FQGNSA. CDR3: CAGSQRTSEVDEQFF. As DNA, the CDR3 is TGTGCCGGCAGCCAAAGGACCAGCGAGGTCGATGAGCAGTTCTTC.

As for this clonotype: The junction shows a germline mismatch at one end, possibly a read error. The rearrangement joins TRBV4-1 to TRBJ2-1, with unresolved D. The CDR3 contains 14 residues. Per the germline V gene, CDR1 is MGHRA and CDR2 is YSYEKL. The CDR3 region is CSSRQYCFSHAQFF. The CDR3, as DNA: TGCTCCAGCCGCCAATATTGCTTCTCCCATGCTCAGTTCTTC.

As concerns this clonotype: The junction departs from germline at one end; a sequencing error may be responsible. J is TRBJ2-4 and V is TRBV7-2; D call uncertain. Germline V gives CDR1 SGHTA, CDR2 FQGNSA. The CDR3 has 14 residues. The CDR3 coding sequence is TGTGCCAGCAGCTTATTGGTAGCCAAAAACATTAAGTACTTC. It specifies CASSLLVAKNIKYF.

This clonotype has a count of ten or more. The V call is TRBV6-2 or TRBV6-3, the J call TRBJ2-1; the match to TRBD1 covers 9 bases. From germline, CDR1 is MNHEY and CDR2 SVGEGT. Trimming cost V 7 bases and J 6 bases; bases outside gene matches: 13. The CDR3 sequence is 16 residues long. The CDR3, as DNA: TGTGCCAGCACCGAAGATGGGACAGGGTTAATCAATGAGCAGTTCTTC. This sequence encodes CASTEDGTGLINEQFF.

CDR3 region: CASSLPGASYEQYF. CDR3 bases: TGCGCCAGCAGCTTGCCGGGGGCGTCCTACGAGCAGTACTTC. V gene TRBV5-1 combines with J gene TRBJ2-7, with D perhaps assigned TRBD1 or TRBD2 (6 bases each). V shed 1 base and J shed 1 base, with 9 bases lying between them. There are 14 residues in the CDR3. Germline V gene data show CDR1 as SGHRS and CDR2 as YFSETQ.

Regarding this clonotype: Relative to the germline gene, one junction end is altered; a read error may explain this. The J gene is TRBJ2-2, the V gene TRBV27; unclear D gene. The CDR3 spans 13 residues. Germline CDR1 reads MNHEY; CDR2 reads SMNVEV (reference sequence). CDR3 residues: CASSSWNTVELFF. CDR3 nucleotide sequence: TGTGCCAGCAGCTCCTGGAACACCGTGGAGCTTTTTTTT.

Remarks on this clonotype: Since a much larger clone is just one base distant, this may be a read error. Given the absence of the conserved phenylalanine or tryptophan at the CDR3 end, a read error is likely. The rearrangement joins TRBV19 to TRBJ2-7, with TRBD1 as a possible D gene (6 bases). The V gene's germline CDR1 is LNHDA and CDR2 SQIVND (reference sequence). The length of the CDR3 is 13 residues. V was cut by 5 bases and J by 6 bases, with 14 bases left in between. CDR3 nucleotide sequence: TGTGCCAGTAGTCTACAGGGATTGGCCGAGCAGTACTCC. This encodes CASSLQGLAEQYS.

There are many counts of this clonotype. The J gene is TRBJ1-1, the V gene TRBV24-1; TRBD1 might be the D (6 bases). V lost 5 bases, J lost 1 base, and 10 bases lay in between. Germline CDR1 reads KGHDR; CDR2 reads SFDVKD. The CDR3 has 14 amino acids. CDR3 region: CATSASGANTEAFF. The CDR3 nucleotides are TGTGCCACCAGTGCTTCAGGGGCGAACACTGAAGCTTTCTTT.

In its sample, this clonotype was seen many times. The V gene is TRBV6-1, the J gene TRBJ2-7; 8 bases are a match to TRBD2. The V segment lost 6 bases and the J segment 6 bases; nucleotides outside the gene matches: 10. Germline CDR1 MNHNS, CDR2 SASEGT. This CDR3 spans 14 amino acids. The CDR3 coding sequence is TGTGCCAGCAGCCCGGGACTAGGGCCCCTCGAGCAGTACTTC. Protein product: CASSPGLGPLEQYF.

This clonotype was seen many times. The V and J genes are TRBV9 and TRBJ1-5; D possibly corresponds to TRBD1 (5 bases). There are 14 residues in the CDR3. From germline, CDR1 is SGDLS and CDR2 YYNGEE. V was trimmed by 4 bases and J by 1 base, leaving 9 bases between them. The CDR3 DNA reads as TGTGCCAGCAGCCGAGGGGTCAGCAATCAGCCCCAGCATTTT. This sequence encodes CASSRGVSNQPQHF.